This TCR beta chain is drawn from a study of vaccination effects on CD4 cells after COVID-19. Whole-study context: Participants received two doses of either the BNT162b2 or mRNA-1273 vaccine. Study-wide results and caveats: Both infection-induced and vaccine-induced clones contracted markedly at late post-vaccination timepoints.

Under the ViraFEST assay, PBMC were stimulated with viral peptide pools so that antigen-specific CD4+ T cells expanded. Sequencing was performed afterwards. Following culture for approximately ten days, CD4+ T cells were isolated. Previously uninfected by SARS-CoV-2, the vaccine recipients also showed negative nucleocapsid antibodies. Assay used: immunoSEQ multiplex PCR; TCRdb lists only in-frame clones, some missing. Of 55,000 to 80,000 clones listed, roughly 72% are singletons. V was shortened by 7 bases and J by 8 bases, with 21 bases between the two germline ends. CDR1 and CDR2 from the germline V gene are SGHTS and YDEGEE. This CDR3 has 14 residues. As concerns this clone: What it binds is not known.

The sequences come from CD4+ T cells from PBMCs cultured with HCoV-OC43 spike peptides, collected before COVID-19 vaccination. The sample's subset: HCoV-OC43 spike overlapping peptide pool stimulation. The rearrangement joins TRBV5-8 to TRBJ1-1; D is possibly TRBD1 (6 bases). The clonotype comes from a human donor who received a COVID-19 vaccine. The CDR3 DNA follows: TGTGCCAGCCCCGAGGGGGGGGCTGGACAGGAAGCTTTCTTT. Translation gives CASPEGGAGQEAFF.